This T cell receptor beta chain was identified during a study of cytomegalovirus exposure and HLA in healthy donors. General study findings and limits: In most subjects, TCR beta sequences reportedly gave accurate predictions of HLA-A and HLA-B alleles.

With regard to this clone: Antigen unknown.

V lost 6 bases to trimming and J lost 1 base; unmatched junction nucleotides: 3. CDR3 size: 14 residues. Looked up from germline, CDR1 is MGHDK and CDR2 is SYGVNS. The PCR ran on 60 Vbeta and 13 Jbeta primers. Sequenced by immunoSEQ multiplex PCR; TCRdb stores in-frame clones only, minus some. Here the sample spans 110,000 to 150,000 clones, around 79% being singletons. The TCR originated in a woman in her twenties or thirties in good health and CMV-seronegative. Sequencing used PBMCs. The chain links TRBV25-1 to TRBJ1-1, with 9 bases identical to TRBD1. Written as DNA, the CDR3 is TGTGCCAGCAGGGACAGGGGATGGAACACTGAAGCTTTCTTT. Its translation is CASRDRGWNTEAFF.